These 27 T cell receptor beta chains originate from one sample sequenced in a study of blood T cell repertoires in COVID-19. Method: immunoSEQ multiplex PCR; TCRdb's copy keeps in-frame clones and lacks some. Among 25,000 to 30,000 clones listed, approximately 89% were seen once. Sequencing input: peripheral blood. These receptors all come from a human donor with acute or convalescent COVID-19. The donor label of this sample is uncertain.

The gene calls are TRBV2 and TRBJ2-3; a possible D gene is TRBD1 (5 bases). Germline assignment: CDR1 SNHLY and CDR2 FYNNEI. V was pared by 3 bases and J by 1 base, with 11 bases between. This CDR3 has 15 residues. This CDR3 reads CASSDWQGGTDTQYF. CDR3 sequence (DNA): TGTGCCAGCAGTGATTGGCAGGGTGGCACAGATACGCAGTATTTT.

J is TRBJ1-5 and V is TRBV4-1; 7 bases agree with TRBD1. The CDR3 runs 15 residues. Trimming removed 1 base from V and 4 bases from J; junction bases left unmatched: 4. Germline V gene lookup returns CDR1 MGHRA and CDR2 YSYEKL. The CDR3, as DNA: TGCGCCAGCAGCCAAGCAGAACAGGGGAATCAGCCCCAGCATTTT. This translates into CASSQAEQGNQPQHF.

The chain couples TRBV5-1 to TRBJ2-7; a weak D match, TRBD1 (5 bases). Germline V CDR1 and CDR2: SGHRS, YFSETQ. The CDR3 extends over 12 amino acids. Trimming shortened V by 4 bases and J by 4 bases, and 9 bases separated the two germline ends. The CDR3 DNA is TGCGCCAGCAGCCGGACACCTTACGAGCAGTACTTC. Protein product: CASSRTPYEQYF.

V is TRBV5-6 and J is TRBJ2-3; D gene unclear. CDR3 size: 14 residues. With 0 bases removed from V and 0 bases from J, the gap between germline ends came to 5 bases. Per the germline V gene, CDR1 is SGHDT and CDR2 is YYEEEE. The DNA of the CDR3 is TGTGCCAGCAGCTTGGGCAGGAGCACAGATACGCAGTATTTT. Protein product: CASSLGRSTDTQYF.

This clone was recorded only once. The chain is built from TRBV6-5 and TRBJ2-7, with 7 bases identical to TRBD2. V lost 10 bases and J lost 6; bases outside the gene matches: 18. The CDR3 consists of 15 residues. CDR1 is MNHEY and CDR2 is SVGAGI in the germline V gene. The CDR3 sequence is CATVAEGGPLGEQYF. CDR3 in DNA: TGTGCCACCGTAGCTGAGGGAGGGCCTCTCGGCGAGCAGTACTTC.

The DNA of the CDR3 is TGTGCCAGCAGTTTTAGCGGGGGCAGGAATGAGCAGTTCTTC. Protein product: CASSFSGGRNEQFF. The rearrangement links TRBV6-2 or TRBV6-3 to TRBJ2-1, with 9 bases matching TRBD2. From germline, CDR1 is MNHEY and CDR2 SVGEGT. The CDR3 runs 14 residues. The ends lost 4 bases at V and 7 bases at J; junction bases unmatched: 5.

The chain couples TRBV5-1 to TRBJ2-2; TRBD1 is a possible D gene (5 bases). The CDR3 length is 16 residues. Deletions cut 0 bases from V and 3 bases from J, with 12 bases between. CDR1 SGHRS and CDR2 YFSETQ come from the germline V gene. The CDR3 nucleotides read TGCGCCAGCAGCTTGGCAGGGAATTCTGACACCGGGGAGCTGTTTTTT. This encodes CASSLAGNSDTGELFF.

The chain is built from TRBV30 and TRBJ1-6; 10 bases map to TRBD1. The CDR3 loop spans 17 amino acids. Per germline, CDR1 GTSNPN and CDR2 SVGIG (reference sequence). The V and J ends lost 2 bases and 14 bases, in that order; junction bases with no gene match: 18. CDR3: CAWSPRRGDRGNEALHF. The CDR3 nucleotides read TGTGCCTGGAGTCCCAGAAGGGGGGACAGGGGCAATGAGGCCCTCCACTTT.

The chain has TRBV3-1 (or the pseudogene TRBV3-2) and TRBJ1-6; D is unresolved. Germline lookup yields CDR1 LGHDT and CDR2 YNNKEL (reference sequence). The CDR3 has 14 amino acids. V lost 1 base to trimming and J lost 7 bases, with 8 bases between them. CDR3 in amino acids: CASSQVQWNSPLHF. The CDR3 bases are TGTGCCAGCAGCCAAGTGCAGTGGAATTCACCCCTCCACTTT.

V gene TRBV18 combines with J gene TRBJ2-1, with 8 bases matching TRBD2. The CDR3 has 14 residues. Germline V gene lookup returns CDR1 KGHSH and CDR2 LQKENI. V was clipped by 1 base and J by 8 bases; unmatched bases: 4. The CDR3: CASSPLSSGHEQFF. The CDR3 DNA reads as TGTGCCAGCTCACCACTTTCTAGCGGGCATGAGCAGTTCTTC.

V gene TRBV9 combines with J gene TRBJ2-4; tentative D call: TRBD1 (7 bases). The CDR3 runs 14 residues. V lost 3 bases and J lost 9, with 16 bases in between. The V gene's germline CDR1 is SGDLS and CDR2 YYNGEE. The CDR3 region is CASSGTGGESIQYF. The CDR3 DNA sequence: TGTGCCAGCAGCGGGACAGGAGGGGAGAGCATTCAGTACTTC.

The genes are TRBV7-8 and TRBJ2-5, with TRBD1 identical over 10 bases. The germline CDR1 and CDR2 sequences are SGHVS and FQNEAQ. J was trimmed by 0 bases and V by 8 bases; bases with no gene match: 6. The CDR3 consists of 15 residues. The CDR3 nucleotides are TGTGCCAGCGCCCGGGACAGGGGACACCAAGAGACCCAGTACTTC. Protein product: CASARDRGHQETQYF.

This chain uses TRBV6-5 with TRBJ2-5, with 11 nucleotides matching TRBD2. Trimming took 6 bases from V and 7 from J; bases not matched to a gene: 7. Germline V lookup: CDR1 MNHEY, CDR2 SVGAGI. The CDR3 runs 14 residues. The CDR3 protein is CASRASGGKGTQYF. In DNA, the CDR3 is TGTGCCAGCAGGGCTAGCGGGGGGAAGGGGACCCAGTACTTC.

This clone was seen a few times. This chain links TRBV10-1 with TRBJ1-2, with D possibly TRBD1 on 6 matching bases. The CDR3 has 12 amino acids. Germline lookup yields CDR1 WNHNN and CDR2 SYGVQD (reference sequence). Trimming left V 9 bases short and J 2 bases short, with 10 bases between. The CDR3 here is CASPQGNYGYTF. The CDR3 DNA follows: TGCGCCAGTCCACAGGGCAACTATGGCTACACCTTC.

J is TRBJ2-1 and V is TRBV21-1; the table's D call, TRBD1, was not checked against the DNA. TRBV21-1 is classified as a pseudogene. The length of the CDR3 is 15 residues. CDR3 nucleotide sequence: TGTGCCAGCAGCAAAGCCACAGGAGCATACAATGAGCAGTTCTTC. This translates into CASSKATGAYNEQFF.

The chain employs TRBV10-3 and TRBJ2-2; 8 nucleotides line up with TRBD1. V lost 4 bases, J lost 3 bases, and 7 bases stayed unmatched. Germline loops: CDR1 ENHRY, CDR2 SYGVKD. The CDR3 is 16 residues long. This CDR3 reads CAISGTGQADTGELFF. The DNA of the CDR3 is TGTGCCATCAGTGGTACGGGACAGGCCGACACCGGGGAGCTGTTTTTT.

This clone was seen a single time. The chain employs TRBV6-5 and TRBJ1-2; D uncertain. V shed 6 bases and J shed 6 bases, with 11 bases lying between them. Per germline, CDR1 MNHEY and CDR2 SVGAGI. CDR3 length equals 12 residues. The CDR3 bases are TGTGCCAGCAGACAGCCGCTCGATGGCTACACCTTC. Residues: CASRQPLDGYTF.

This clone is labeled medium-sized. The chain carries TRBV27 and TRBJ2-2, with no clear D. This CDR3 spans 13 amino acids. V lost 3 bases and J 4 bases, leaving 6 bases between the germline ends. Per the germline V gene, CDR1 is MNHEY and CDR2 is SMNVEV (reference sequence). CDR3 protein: CASSFPPTGELFF. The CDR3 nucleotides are TGTGCCAGCAGTTTCCCTCCCACCGGGGAGCTGTTTTTT.

Written as DNA, the CDR3 is TGTGCCAGTACCCGAAGCCCCTCAGGGTATAGCAATCAGCCCCAGCATTTT. This encodes CASTRSPSGYSNQPQHF. The chain has TRBV19 and TRBJ1-5, with a weak D call TRBD1 (5 bases). Trimming took off 7 bases at V and 0 bases at J, with 19 bases between the two ends. CDR3 length equals 17 residues. Germline V lookup: CDR1 LNHDA, CDR2 SQIVND (reference sequence).

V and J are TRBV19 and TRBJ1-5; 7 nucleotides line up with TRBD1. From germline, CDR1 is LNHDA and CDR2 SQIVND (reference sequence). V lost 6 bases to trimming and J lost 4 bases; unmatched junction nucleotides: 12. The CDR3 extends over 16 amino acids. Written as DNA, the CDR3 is TGTGCCAGTAGCCTCAATAGGGACAGAATTAATCAGCCCCAGCATTTT. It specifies CASSLNRDRINQPQHF. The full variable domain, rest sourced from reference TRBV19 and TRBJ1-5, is DGGITQSPKYLFRKEGQNVTLSCEQNLNHDAMYWYRQDPGQGLRLIYYSQIVNDFQKGDIAEGYSVSREKKESFPLTVTSAQKNPTAFYLCASSLNRDRINQPQHFGDGTRLSIL.

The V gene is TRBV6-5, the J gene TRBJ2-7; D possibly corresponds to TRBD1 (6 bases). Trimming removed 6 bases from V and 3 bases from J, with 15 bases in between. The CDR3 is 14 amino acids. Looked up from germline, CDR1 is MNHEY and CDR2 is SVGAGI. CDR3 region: CASRRGHKDYEQYF. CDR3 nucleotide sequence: TGTGCCAGCAGACGGGGACACAAGGACTACGAGCAGTACTTC.

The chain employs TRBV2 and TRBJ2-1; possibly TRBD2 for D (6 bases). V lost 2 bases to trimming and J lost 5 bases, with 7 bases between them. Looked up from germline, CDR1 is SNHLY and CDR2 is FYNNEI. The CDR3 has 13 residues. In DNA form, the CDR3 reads TGTGCCAGCAGTGAACTAGCGCACAATGAGCAGTTCTTC. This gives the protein CASSELAHNEQFF.

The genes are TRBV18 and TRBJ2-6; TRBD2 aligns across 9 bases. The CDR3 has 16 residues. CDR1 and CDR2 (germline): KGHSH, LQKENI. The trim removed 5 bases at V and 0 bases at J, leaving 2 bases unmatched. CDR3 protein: CASSSSGDSGANVLTF. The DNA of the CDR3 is TGTGCCAGCTCATCTAGCGGGGACTCTGGGGCCAACGTCCTGACTTTC.

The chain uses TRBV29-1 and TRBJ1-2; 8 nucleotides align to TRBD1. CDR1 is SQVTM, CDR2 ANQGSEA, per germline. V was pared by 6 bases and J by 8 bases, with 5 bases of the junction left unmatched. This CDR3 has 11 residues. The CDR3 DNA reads TGCAGCGTCAATTCAGGGGGCGGCTACACCTTC. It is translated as CSVNSGGGYTF.

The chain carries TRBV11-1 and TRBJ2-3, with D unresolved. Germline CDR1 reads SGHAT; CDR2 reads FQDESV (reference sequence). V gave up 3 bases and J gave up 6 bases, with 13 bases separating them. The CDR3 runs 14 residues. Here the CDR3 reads CASSFGSALDTQYF. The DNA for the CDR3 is TGTGCCAGCAGCTTTGGCTCCGCCCTGGATACGCAGTATTTT.

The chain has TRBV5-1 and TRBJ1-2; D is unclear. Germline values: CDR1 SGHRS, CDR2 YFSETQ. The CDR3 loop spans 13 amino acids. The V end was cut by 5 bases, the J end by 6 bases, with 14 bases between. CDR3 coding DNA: TGCGCCAGCAGGCAAGTCGCCGGGAATGGCTACACCTTC. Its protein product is CASRQVAGNGYTF.

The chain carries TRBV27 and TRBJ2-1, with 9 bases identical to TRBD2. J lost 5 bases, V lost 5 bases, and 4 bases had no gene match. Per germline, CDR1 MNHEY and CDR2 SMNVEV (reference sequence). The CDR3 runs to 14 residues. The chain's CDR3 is CASSRGRAHNEQFF. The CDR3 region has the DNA TGTGCCAGCAGTCGCGGGAGGGCCCACAATGAGCAGTTCTTC.